These 19 T cell receptor beta chains share one sample of origin, sequenced in a study of CD8+ T cells in alopecia areata. Following extraction, RNA underwent reverse transcription to cDNA, which served as the sequencing template. Sequencing used immunoSEQ multiplex PCR; TCRdb keeps in-frame clones, though not all of them. The sample includes 200,000 to 250,000 clones, 57% of them seen just once. Sample: CD4+ T cells sorted from blood, taken at week 0. Receptors originate from a human donor with alopecia areata.

This clone was recorded at least ten times. The chain has TRBV29-1 and TRBJ2-7, with D possibly matching TRBD1 (5 bases). This CDR3 comprises 13 residues. Trimming pared 4 bases from V and 0 bases from J, leaving 10 bases between. The germline V gene encodes CDR1 SQVTM and CDR2 ANQGSEA. For the CDR3, the DNA is TGCAGCGTTGTGGTAGGGGCCTCCTACGAGCAGTACTTC. Its protein product is CSVVVGASYEQYF.

In this sample, this clone turned up a few times. The CDR3 reads CATFRGGEGNEQFF. The DNA of the CDR3 is TGTGCCACTTTTCGGGGGGGCGAAGGGAATGAGCAGTTCTTC. This chain connects TRBV10-3 to TRBJ2-1; 8 nucleotides agree with TRBD2. Germline V lookup: CDR1 ENHRY, CDR2 SYGVKD. J was trimmed by 7 bases and V by 10 bases; bases with no gene match: 12. The CDR3 is 14 amino acids.

CDR3 DNA: TGCGCCAGCAGTACGACCTTAGATACGCAGTATTTT. Translated: CASSTTLDTQYF. The J gene is TRBJ2-3, the V gene TRBV5-1; D not certain. The CDR3 covers 12 residues. V dropped 5 bases and J dropped 5 bases, with 9 bases sitting between them. The germline V gene has CDR1 SGHRS and CDR2 YFSETQ. The variable domain in full, with the rest retrieved from reference TRBV5-1 and TRBJ2-3, is KAGVTQTPRYLIKTRGQQVTLSCSPISGHRSVSWYQQTPGQGLQFLFEYFSETQRNKGNFPGRFSGRQFSNSRSEMNVSTLELGDSALYLCASSTTLDTQYFGPGTRLTVL.

This clone has ten or more counts. The CDR3 DNA follows: TGTGCCAGCAGTACCCGACTAGCGGGAGTAAGTGAGCAGTTCTTC. Translation: CASSTRLAGVSEQFF. The chain links TRBV7-4 to TRBJ2-1; TRBD2 matches at 12 bases. V lost 6 bases and J lost 9; bases outside the gene matches: 9. Germline CDR1 SGHVT, CDR2 SQSDAQ. This CDR3 region has 15 residues.

This clone was observed a few times. This sequence joins TRBV12-5 and TRBJ1-5, with D tentatively TRBD1 (6 bases). CDR3 length: 14 residues. V was shortened by 7 bases and J by 3 bases, with 13 bases between the two germline ends. Germline CDR1 is LGHNT and CDR2 is FRNRAP. CDR3 loop: CASVSTGNNQPQHF. The CDR3 DNA reads TGTGCTAGTGTCTCCACAGGGAACAATCAGCCCCAGCATTTT.

This chain uses TRBV10-3 with TRBJ2-7; D is ambiguous. This CDR3 is built from 13 residues. From germline, CDR1 is ENHRY and CDR2 SYGVKD. V shed 3 bases and J shed 3 bases, with 9 bases lying between them. The CDR3 DNA follows: TGTGCCATCAGTGAAAAGGACCTCTACGAGCAGTACTTC. Translation gives CAISEKDLYEQYF.

The chain combines TRBV5-1 with TRBJ2-7; D gene ambiguous. V lost 0 bases and J 1 base, leaving 5 bases between the germline ends. The germline V gene encodes CDR1 SGHRS and CDR2 YFSETQ. The CDR3 loop spans 13 amino acids. Here the CDR3 reads CASSLEQSYEQYF. Written as DNA, the CDR3 is TGCGCCAGCAGCTTGGAACAGTCCTACGAGCAGTACTTC.

The chain joins TRBV7-9 to TRBJ1-4; D gene ambiguous. From germline, CDR1 is SEHNR and CDR2 FQNEAQ (reference sequence). The CDR3 is made up of 16 amino acids. Trimming shortened V by 5 bases and J by 7 bases, and 20 bases separated the two germline ends. CDR3 DNA sequence: TGTGCCAGCAGCAAAGCCCCCCGGGCCCCCGGTGAAAAACTGTTTTTT. It specifies CASSKAPRAPGEKLFF.

This clone turned up a few times. The chain has TRBV10-1 and TRBJ1-1; D gene ambiguous. This CDR3 is 14 amino acids long. Germline assignment: CDR1 WNHNN and CDR2 SYGVQD (reference sequence). Trimming pared 4 bases from V and 1 base from J, leaving 10 bases between. DNA for the CDR3: TGCGCCAGCAGTGGGAGGAGAGGGAACACTGAAGCTTTCTTT. Residues: CASSGRRGNTEAFF.

This clone was recorded only once. The gene calls are TRBV5-4 and TRBJ1-2; the D gene is possibly TRBD1 (6 bases). The CDR3 has 14 residues. Per germline, CDR1 SGHNT and CDR2 YYREEE (reference sequence). With 2 bases removed from V and 8 bases from J, the gap between germline ends came to 16 bases. The CDR3 region is CASSLGGGLVGYTF. CDR3 coding DNA: TGTGCCAGCAGCTTAGGGGGAGGGCTGGTCGGCTACACCTTC.

The chain is built from TRBV2 and TRBJ2-1, with a weak D call TRBD2 (7 bases). Trimming removed 7 bases at V and 6 bases at J, with 13 bases between. The CDR3 spans 13 residues. Germline lookup yields CDR1 SNHLY and CDR2 FYNNEI. CDR3 protein: CASKTSRGNEQFF. In DNA, the CDR3 is TGTGCCAGCAAGACTAGCAGGGGCAATGAGCAGTTCTTC.

This clone has more than one count but fewer than ten. The V call is TRBV30, the J call TRBJ2-7; TRBD1 matches 9 bases. The germline V gene has CDR1 GTSNPN and CDR2 SVGIG (reference sequence). This CDR3 has 17 residues. Germline trimming cut 3 bases from V and 0 bases from J; bases unmatched to any gene: 12. CDR3 amino acids: CAWRTGGKLLTSYEQYF. The CDR3 DNA reads TGTGCCTGGAGGACAGGGGGAAAACTCCTGACCTCCTACGAGCAGTACTTC. The variable domain in full, completed from reference TRBV30 and TRBJ2-7, reads SQTIHQWPATLVQPVGSPLSLECTVEGTSNPNLYWYRQAAGRGLQLLFYSVGIGQISSEVPQNLSASRPQDRQFILSSKKLLLSDSGFYLCAWRTGGKLLTSYEQYFGPGTRLTVT.

The chain links TRBV9 to TRBJ2-3; D unclear. CDR1 and CDR2 (germline): SGDLS, YYNGEE. The CDR3 has 13 residues. Trimming shortened V by 0 bases and J by 9 bases, and 11 bases separated the two germline ends. CDR3 region: CASSVADRETQYF. Here the CDR3 DNA reads TGTGCCAGCAGCGTAGCTGACCGCGAGACGCAGTATTTT.

V usage is TRBV30 and J usage is TRBJ1-6, with a weak D call TRBD1 (6 bases). Germline CDR1 reads GTSNPN; CDR2 reads SVGIG (reference sequence). The CDR3 covers 13 residues. Trimming stripped 5 bases from V and 6 bases from J, with 11 bases between. The CDR3 here is CAWSGHPNSPLHF. CDR3 nucleotides: TGTGCCTGGTCGGGACACCCTAATTCACCCCTCCACTTT. Filled out from reference TRBV30 and TRBJ1-6, the complete variable domain reads SQTIHQWPATLVQPVGSPLSLECTVEGTSNPNLYWYRQAAGRGLQLLFYSVGIGQISSEVPQNLSASRPQDRQFILSSKKLLLSDSGFYLCAWSGHPNSPLHFGNGTRLTVT.

This clone has only one observation. The chain has TRBV4-1 and TRBJ2-7, with D perhaps being TRBD1 or TRBD2 (5 bases each). Germline assignment: CDR1 MGHRA and CDR2 YSYEKL. Trimming cost V 1 base and J 2 bases, with 12 bases left between them. The CDR3 has 15 residues. As DNA, the CDR3 is TGCGCCAGCAGCCAAGTACCCCGGGGCCCCTACGAGCAGTACTTC. As protein: CASSQVPRGPYEQYF.

This rearrangement joins TRBV4-2 to TRBJ1-2; D is ambiguous. The CDR3 loop spans 14 amino acids. Trimming removed 4 bases from V and 5 bases from J, with 14 bases in between. Germline CDR1 LGHNA, CDR2 YNFKEQ. For the CDR3, the DNA is TGTGCCAGCAGCCGAGATGGAGACGGGTATGGCTACACCTTC. Its protein is CASSRDGDGYGYTF.

The V and J genes are TRBV30 and TRBJ2-3; D might be TRBD1 (5 bases). The CDR3 has 15 amino acids. V was shortened by 2 bases and J by 2 bases, with 14 bases between the two germline ends. Germline V lookup: CDR1 GTSNPN, CDR2 SVGIG (reference sequence). Here the CDR3 DNA reads TGTGCCTGGAGTTTTGGGGCGACGGTCACAGATACGCAGTATTTT. It translates to CAWSFGATVTDTQYF.

This clone was detected only a few times. The V and J genes are TRBV13 and TRBJ1-1; D is unclear. V gave up 5 bases and J gave up 1 base, with 14 bases separating them. CDR1 is PRHDT, CDR2 FYEKMQ, per germline (reference sequence). The CDR3 length is 15 residues. The CDR3 DNA reads TGTGCCAGCAGCAACGATGCGGTCTGGAACACTGAAGCTTTCTTT. This translates into CASSNDAVWNTEAFF.

In nucleotides, the CDR3 is TGTGCCAGCAGGTTATGGGAGACCCAGTACTTC. Its translation is CASRLWETQYF. The V call is TRBV7-3, the J call TRBJ2-5; D gene uncertain. CDR1 is SGHTA and CDR2 is FQGTGA in the germline V gene. V lost 6 bases and J 5 bases, leaving 7 bases between the germline ends. The CDR3 covers 11 residues.